The present entry profiles one T cell receptor beta chain with its context. Antigen: not known. This CDR3 contains 15 residues. The sample comes from a study of cytomegalovirus exposure and HLA in healthy donors. Study-level findings and limits: A few V segments could not be told apart, such as TRBV6-2 and TRBV6-3, and were left out. Reported performance of the classifier showed diagnosis of cytomegalovirus status with high specificity and sensitivity. The presence/absence work took it that sequencing depth was about the same across donors. Versus the roughly 700-donor mean, an Asian-associated ancestry cluster reportedly showed fewer N-insertions in a later analysis.

In the PCR, 60 Vbeta and 13 Jbeta primers were used. Only in-frame clones appear in the TCRdb table, and some are missing; sequencing was by immunoSEQ multiplex PCR. The sample has 100,000 to 150,000 clones, 81% seen once. V is TRBV12-2 and J is TRBJ2-7; the D segment call TRBD1 is taken from the table without a DNA check. TRBV12-2 is reported as a pseudogene. Source material: PBMCs. This clonotype was sampled from a man between 18 and 29 years old in good health and CMV-seropositive. The CDR3 is CASRLGLRTGNEQYF. The DNA for the CDR3 is TGTGCAAGTCGCTTAGGATTACGGACAGGAAACGAGCAGTACTTC.